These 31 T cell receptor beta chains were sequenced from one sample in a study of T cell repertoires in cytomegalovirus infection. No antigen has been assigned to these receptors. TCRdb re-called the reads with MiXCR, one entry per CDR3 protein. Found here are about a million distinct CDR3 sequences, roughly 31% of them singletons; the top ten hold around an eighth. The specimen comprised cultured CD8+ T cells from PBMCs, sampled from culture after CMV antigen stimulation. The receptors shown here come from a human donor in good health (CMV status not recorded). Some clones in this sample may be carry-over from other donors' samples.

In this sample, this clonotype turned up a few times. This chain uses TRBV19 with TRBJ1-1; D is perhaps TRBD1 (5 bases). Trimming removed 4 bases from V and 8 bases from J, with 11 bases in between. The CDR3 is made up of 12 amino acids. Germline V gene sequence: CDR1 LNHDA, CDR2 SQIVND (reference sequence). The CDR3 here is CASSRDGLEAFF. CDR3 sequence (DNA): TGTGCCAGTAGTAGGGACGGCCTCGAAGCTTTCTTT. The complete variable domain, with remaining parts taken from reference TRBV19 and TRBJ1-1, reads DGGITQSPKYLFRKEGQNVTLSCEQNLNHDAMYWYRQDPGQGLRLIYYSQIVNDFQKGDIAEGYSVSREKKESFPLTVTSAQKNPTAFYLCASSRDGLEAFFGQGTRLTVV.

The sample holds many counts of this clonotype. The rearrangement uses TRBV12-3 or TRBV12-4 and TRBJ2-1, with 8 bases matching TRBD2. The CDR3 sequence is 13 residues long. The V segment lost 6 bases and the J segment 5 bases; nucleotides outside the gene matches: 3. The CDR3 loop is CASRPGLDNEQFF. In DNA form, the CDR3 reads TGTGCCAGCAGACCGGGACTAGACAATGAGCAGTTCTTC.

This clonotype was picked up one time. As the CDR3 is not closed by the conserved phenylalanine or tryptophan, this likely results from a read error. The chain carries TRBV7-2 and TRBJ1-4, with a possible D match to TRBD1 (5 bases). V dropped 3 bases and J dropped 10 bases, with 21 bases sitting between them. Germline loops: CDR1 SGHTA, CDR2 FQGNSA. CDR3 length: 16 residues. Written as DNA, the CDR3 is TGTGCCAGCAGCTTGGGGGGGTGGCCGCGGGCAGGAAAACTGTTTTAT. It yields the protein CASSLGGWPRAGKLFY.

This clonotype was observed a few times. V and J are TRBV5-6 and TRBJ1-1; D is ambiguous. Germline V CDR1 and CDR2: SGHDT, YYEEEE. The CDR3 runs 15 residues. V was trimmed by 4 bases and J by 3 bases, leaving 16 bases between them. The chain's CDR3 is CASSPNPGVHTEAFF. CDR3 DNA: TGTGCCAGCAGCCCAAACCCTGGGGTTCACACTGAAGCTTTCTTT.

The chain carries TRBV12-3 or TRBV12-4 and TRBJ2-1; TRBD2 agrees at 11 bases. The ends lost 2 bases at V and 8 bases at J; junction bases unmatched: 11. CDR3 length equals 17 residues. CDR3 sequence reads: CASSLLTGLAVRHEQFF. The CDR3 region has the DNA TGTGCCAGCAGTTTATTAACGGGACTAGCGGTAAGGCATGAGCAGTTCTTC.

CDR3 in DNA: TGTGCCGGGGGGAGAATGAACACTGAAGCTTTCTTT. This translates into CAGGRMNTEAFF. The gene calls are TRBV28 and TRBJ1-1, with D possibly matching TRBD1 (5 bases). This CDR3 has 12 residues. Between the trimmed V and J ends, which lost 11 bases and 0 bases, there was a span of 10 bases. The germline CDR1 and CDR2 sequences are MDHEN and SYDVKM.

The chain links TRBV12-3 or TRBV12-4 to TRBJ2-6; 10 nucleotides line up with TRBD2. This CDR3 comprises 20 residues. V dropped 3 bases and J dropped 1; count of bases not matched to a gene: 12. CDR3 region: CASSFDIPSGGASGANVLTF. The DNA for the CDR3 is TGTGCCAGCAGTTTTGACATCCCCAGCGGGGGGGCTTCTGGGGCCAACGTCCTGACTTTC.

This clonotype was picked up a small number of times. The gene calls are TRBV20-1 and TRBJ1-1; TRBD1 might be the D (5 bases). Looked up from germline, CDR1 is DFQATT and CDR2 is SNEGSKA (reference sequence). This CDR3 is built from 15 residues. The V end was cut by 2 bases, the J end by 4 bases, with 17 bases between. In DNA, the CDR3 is TGCAGTGCTAGATCCCCCGCGACGGGGGTCACTGAAGCTTTCTTT. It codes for CSARSPATGVTEAFF.

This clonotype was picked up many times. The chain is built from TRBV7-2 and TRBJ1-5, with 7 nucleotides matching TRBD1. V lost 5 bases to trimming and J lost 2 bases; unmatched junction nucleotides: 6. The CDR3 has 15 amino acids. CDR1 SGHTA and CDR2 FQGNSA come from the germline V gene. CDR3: CASSNLGTGNQPQHF. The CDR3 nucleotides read TGTGCCAGCAGCAACCTCGGGACAGGCAATCAGCCCCAGCATTTT.

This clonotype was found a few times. CDR3 DNA sequence: TGTGCCATCTACGGGACAGGGGAGGATGGCTACACCTTC. Its protein product is CAIYGTGEDGYTF. The V and J genes are TRBV10-3 and TRBJ1-2, with 10 bases identical to TRBD1. CDR3 length: 13 amino acids. J lost 6 bases, V lost 8 bases, and 6 bases had no gene match. Germline lookup yields CDR1 ENHRY and CDR2 SYGVKD.

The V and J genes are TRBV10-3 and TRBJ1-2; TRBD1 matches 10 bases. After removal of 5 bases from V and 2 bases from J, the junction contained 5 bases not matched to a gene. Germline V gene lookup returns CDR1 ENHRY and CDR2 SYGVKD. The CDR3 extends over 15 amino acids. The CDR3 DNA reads TGTGCCATCAGTAAGGGACAGGGGCTCAACTATGGCTACACCTTC. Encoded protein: CAISKGQGLNYGYTF.

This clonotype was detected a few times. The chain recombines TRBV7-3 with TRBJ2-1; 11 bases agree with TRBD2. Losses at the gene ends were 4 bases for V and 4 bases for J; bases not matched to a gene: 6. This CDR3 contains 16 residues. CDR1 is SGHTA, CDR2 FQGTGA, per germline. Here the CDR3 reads CASSSLAGGEYNEQFF. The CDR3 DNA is TGTGCCAGCAGCTCCTTAGCGGGGGGGGAATACAATGAGCAGTTCTTC.

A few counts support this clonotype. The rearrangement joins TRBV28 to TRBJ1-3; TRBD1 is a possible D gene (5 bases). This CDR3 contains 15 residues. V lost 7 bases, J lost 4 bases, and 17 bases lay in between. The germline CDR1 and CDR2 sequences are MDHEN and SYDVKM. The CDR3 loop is CASTLGGASGNTIYF. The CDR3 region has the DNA TGTGCCAGCACCTTAGGAGGGGCCAGCGGAAACACCATATATTTT.

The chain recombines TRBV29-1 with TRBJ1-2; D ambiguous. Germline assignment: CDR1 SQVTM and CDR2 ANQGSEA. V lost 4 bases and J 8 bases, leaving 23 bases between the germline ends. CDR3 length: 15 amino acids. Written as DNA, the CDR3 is TGCAGCGTTGGAGGATCATTGACCTTCACGGGGGGCTACACCTTC. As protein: CSVGGSLTFTGGYTF.

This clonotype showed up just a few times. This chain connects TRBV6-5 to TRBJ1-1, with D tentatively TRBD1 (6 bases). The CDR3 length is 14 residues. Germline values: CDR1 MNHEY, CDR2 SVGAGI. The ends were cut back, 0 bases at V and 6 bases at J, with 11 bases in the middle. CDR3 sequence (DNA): TGTGCCAGCAGTTACTCGAACGGGGGCCCTGAAGCTTTCTTT. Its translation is CASSYSNGGPEAFF.

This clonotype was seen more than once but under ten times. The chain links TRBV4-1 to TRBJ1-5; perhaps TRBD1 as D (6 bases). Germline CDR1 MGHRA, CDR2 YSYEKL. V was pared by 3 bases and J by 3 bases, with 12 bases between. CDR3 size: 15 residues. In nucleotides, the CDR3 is TGCGCCAGCAGCCAGTACGACAGGTTCAATCAGCCCCAGCATTTT. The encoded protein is CASSQYDRFNQPQHF.

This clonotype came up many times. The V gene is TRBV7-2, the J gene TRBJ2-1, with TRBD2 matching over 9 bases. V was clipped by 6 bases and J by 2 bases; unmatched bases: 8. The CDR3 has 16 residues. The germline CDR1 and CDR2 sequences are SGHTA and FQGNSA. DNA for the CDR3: TGTGCCAGCAGTGATGGACTAGCGACGCCCTACAATGAGCAGTTCTTC. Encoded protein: CASSDGLATPYNEQFF.

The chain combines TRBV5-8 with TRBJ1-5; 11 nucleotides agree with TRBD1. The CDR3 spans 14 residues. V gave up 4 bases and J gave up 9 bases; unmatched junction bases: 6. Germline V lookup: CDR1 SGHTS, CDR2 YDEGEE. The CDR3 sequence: CASSIGQGALPQHF. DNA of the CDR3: TGTGCCAGCAGCATCGGACAGGGGGCATTGCCCCAGCATTTT.

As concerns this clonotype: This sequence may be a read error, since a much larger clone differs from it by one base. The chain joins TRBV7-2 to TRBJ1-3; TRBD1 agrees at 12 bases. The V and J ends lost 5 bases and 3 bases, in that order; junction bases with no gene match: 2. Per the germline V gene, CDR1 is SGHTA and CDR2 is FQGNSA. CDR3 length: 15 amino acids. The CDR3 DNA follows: TGTGCCAGCAGCCGGGACAGGGGGCATGGAAACACCATATATTTT. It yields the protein CASSRDRGHGNTIYF.

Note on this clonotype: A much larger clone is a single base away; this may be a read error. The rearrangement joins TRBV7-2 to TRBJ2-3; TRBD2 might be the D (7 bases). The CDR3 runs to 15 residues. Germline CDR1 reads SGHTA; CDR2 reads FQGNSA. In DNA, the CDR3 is TGTGTCAGCAGCTTAGGGGGAAGCGGGAAGGATACGCAGTATTTT. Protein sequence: CVSSLGGSGKDTQYF.

CDR3 residues: CASSTGNAEAFF. CDR3 bases: TGTGCCAGCAGTACCGGCAACGCTGAAGCTTTCTTT. V usage is TRBV25-1 and J usage is TRBJ1-1; D is uncertain. This CDR3 is built from 12 residues. Germline CDR1 reads MGHDK; CDR2 reads SYGVNS. With 5 bases removed from V and 6 bases from J, the gap between germline ends came to 10 bases.

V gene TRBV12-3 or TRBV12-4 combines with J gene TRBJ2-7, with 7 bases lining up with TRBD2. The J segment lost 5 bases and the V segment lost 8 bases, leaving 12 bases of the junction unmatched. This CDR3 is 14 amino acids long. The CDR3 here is CASQPGGLDDEQYF. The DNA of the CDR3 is TGTGCCAGCCAACCGGGGGGTTTGGATGACGAGCAGTACTTC.

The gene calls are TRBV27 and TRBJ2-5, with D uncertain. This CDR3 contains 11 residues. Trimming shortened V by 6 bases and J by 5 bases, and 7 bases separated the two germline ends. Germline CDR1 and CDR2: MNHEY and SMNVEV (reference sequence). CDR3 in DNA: TGTGCCAGCAGAACTACGGAGACCCAGTACTTC. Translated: CASRTTETQYF.

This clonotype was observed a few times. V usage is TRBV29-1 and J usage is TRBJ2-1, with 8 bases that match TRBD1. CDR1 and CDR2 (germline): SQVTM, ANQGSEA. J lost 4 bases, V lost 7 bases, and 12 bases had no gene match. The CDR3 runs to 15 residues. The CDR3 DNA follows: TGCAGCGGCCTGGGGTGGACAGGGATTTACAATGAGCAGTTCTTC. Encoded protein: CSGLGWTGIYNEQFF.

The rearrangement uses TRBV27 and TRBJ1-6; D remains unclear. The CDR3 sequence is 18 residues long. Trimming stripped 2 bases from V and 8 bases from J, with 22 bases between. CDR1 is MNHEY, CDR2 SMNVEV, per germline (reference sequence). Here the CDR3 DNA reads TGTGCCAGCAGTTTACGCGTAGGCATTCCCCCTTTGGATTCACCCCTCCACTTT. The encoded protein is CASSLRVGIPPLDSPLHF.

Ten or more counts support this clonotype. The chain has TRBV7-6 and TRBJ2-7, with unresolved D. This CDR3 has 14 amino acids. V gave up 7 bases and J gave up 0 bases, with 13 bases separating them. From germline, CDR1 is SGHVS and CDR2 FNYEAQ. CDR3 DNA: TGTGCCAGCACCCCCAGCCAGACCTCCTACGAGCAGTACTTC. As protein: CASTPSQTSYEQYF.

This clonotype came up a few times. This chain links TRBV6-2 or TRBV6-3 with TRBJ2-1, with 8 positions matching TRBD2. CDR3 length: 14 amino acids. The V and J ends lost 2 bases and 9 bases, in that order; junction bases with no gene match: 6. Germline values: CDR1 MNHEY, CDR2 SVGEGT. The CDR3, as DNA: TGTGCCAGCAGTTACGCCGGGGGGGCCGTTGAGCAGTTCTTC. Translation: CASSYAGGAVEQFF.

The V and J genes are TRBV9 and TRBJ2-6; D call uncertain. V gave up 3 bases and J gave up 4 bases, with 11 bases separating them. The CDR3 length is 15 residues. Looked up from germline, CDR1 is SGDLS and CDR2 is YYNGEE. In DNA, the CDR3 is TGTGCCAGCAGCGCCGGAGCCCTCGGGGCCAACGTCCTGACTTTC. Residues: CASSAGALGANVLTF.

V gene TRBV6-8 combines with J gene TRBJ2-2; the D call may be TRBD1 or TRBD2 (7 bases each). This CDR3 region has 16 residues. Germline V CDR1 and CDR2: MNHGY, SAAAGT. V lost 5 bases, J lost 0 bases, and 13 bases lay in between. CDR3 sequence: CASSDQGGSNTGELFF. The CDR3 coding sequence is TGTGCCAGCAGTGACCAGGGGGGGTCGAACACCGGGGAGCTGTTTTTT.

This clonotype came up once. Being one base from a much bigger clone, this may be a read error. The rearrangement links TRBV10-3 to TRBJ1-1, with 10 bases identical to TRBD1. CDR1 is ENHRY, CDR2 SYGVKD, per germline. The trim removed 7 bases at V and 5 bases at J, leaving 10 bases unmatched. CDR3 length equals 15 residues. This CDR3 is CAIIRRQGASTEAFF. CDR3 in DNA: TGTGCCATCATCAGGAGACAGGGGGCCTCGACTGAAGCTTTCTTT.

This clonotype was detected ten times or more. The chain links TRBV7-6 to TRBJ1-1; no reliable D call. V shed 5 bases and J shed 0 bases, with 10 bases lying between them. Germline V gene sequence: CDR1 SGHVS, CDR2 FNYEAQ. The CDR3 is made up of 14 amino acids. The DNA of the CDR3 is TGTGCCAGCAGCCCGGTGGAAATGAACACTGAAGCTTTCTTT. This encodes CASSPVEMNTEAFF.